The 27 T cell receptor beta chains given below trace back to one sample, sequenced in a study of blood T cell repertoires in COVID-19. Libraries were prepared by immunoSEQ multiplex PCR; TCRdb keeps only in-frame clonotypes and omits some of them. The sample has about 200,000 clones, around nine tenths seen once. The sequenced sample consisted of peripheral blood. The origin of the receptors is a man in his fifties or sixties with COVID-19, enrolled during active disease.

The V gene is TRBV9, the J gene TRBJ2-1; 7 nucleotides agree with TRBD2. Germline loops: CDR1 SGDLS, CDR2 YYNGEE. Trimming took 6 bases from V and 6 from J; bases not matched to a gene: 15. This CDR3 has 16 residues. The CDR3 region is CASNLGVSSGPNEQFF. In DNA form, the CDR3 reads TGTGCCAGCAACTTAGGGGTCTCTAGCGGACCCAATGAGCAGTTCTTC.

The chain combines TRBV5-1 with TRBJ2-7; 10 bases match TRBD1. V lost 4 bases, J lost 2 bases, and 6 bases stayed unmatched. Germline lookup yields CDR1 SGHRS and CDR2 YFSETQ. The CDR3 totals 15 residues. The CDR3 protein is CASSPSGTGAYEQYF. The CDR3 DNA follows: TGCGCCAGCAGCCCCTCCGGGACAGGGGCCTACGAGCAGTACTTC.

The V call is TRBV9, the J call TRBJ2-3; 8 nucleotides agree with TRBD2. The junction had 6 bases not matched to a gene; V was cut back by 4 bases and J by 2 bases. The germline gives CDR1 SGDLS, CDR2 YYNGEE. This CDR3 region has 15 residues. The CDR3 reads CASSILAGPTDTQYF. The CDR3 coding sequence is TGTGCCAGCAGCATCTTAGCGGGACCCACAGATACGCAGTATTTT.

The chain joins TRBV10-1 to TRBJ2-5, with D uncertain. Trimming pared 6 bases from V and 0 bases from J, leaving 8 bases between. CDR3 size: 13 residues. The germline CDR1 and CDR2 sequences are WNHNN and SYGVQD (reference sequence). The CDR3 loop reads CASSLRDQETQYF. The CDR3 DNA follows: TGCGCCAGCAGCCTCCGGGACCAAGAGACCCAGTACTTC.

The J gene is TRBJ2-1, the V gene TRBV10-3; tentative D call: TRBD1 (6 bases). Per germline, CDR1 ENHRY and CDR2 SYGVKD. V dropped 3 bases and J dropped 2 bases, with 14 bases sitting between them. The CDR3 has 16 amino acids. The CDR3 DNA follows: TGTGCCATCAGTGATGGGGCAGGGGCCGCCTACAATGAGCAGTTCTTC. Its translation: CAISDGAGAAYNEQFF.

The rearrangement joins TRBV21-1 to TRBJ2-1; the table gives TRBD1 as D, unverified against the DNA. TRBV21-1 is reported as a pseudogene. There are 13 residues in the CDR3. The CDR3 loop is CASSFTPRDEQFF. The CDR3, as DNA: TGTGCCAGCAGCTTCACCCCCAGGGATGAGCAGTTCTTC.

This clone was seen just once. The CDR3 loop reads CASSFPSGANVLTF. CDR3 coding DNA: TGTGCCAGCAGTTTTCCATCTGGGGCCAACGTCCTGACTTTC. The chain recombines TRBV28 with TRBJ2-6; D is unclear. Per the germline V gene, CDR1 is MDHEN and CDR2 is SYDVKM. This CDR3 is built from 14 residues. The ends were cut back, 3 bases at V and 1 base at J, with 4 bases in the middle.

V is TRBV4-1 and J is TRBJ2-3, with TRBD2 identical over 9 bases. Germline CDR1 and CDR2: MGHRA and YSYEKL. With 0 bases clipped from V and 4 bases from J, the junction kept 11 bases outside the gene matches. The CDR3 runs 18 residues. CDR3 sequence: CASSQDRIAGGPPDTQYF. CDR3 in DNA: TGCGCCAGCAGCCAAGATCGTATTGCGGGAGGGCCCCCAGATACGCAGTATTTT.

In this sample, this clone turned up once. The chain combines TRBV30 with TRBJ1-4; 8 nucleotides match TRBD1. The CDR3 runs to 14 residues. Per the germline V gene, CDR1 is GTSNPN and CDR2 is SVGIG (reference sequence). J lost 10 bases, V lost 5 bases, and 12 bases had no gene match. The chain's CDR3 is CAWSGQDFLGKLFF. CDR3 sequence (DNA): TGTGCCTGGTCGGGACAGGATTTTTTGGGAAAACTGTTTTTT.

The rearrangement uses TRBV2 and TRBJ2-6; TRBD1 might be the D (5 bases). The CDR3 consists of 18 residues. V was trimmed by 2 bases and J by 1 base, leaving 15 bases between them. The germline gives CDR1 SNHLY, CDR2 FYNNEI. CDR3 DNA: TGTGCCAGCAGTGAAACGGAAACAAGGGGATCTGGGGCCAACGTCCTGACTTTC. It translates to CASSETETRGSGANVLTF.

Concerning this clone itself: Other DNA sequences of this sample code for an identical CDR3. The CDR3 bases are TGCAGTGCTAGTTTGTTAACTAGCGGGGGGGGCCGGGGTGAGCAGTACTTC. Protein: CSASLLTSGGGRGEQYF. This sequence joins TRBV20-1 and TRBJ2-7, with 13 bases fitting TRBD2. J lost 7 bases, V lost 3 bases, and 15 bases had no gene match. The V gene's germline CDR1 is DFQATT and CDR2 SNEGSKA (reference sequence). The CDR3 totals 17 residues.

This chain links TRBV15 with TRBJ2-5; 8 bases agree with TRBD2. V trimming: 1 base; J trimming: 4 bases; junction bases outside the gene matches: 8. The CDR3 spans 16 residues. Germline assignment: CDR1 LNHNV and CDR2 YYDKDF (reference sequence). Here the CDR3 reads CATSRVSGLGAETQYF. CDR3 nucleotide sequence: TGTGCCACCAGCAGAGTTTCGGGACTAGGGGCAGAGACCCAGTACTTC.

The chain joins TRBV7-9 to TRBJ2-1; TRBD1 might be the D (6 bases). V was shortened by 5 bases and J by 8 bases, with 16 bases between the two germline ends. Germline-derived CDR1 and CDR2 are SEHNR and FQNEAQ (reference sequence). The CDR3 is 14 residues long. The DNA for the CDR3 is TGTGCCAGCAGCCCACCAGGGGCTCGCGATGAGCAGTTCTTC. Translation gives CASSPPGARDEQFF.

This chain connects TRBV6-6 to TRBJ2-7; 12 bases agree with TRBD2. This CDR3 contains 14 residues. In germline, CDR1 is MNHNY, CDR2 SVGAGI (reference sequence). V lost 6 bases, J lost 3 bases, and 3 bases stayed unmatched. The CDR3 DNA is TGTGCCAGCAGGAGGACTAGCGGGAACTACGAGCAGTACTTC. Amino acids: CASRRTSGNYEQYF.

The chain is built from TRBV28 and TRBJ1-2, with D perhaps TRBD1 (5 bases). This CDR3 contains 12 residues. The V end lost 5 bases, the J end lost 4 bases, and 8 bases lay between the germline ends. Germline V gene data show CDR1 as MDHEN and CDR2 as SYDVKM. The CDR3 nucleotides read TGTGCCAGCAGTATGACAGTCTATGGCTACACCTTC. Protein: CASSMTVYGYTF.

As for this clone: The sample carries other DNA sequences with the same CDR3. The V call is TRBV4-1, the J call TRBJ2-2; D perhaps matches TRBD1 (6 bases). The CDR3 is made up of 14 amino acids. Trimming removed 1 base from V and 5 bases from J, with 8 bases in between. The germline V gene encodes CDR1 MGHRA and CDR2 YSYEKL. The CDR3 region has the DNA TGCGCCAGCAGCCAAGGACAGGCGACCGGGGAGCTGTTTTTT. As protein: CASSQGQATGELFF.

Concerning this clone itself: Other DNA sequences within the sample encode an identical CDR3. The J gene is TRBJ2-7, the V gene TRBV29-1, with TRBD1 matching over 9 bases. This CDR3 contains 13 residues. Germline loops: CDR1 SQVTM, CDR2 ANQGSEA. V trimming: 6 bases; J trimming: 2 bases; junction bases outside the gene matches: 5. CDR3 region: CSVPGQGPYEQYF. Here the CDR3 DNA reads TGCAGCGTCCCGGGACAGGGCCCCTACGAGCAGTACTTC.

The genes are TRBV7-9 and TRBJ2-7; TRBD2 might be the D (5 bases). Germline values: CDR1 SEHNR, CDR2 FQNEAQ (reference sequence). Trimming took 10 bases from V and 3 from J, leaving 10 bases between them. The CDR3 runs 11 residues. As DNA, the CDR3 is TGTGCCATCGGAGGTAACTACGAGCAGTACTTC. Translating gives CAIGGNYEQYF. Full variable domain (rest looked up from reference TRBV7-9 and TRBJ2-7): DTGVSQNPRHKITKRGQNVTFRCDPISEHNRLYWYRQTLGQGPEFLTYFQNEAQLEKSRLLSDRFSAERPKGSFSTLEIQRTEQGDSAMYLCAIGGNYEQYFGPGTRLTVT.

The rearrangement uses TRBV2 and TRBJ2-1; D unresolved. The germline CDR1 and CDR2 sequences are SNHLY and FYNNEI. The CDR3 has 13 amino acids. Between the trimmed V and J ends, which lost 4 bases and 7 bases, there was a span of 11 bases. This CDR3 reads CASSVSFVNEQFF. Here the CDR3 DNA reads TGTGCCAGCAGTGTTAGTTTTGTAAATGAGCAGTTCTTC.

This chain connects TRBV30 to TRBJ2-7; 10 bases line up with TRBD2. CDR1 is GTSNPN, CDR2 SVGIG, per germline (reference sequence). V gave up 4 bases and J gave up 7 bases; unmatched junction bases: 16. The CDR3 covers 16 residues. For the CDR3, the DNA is TGTGCCTGGACCGTCTCCCTCCTAGCGGGAGTTGGGGAGCAGTACTTC. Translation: CAWTVSLLAGVGEQYF.

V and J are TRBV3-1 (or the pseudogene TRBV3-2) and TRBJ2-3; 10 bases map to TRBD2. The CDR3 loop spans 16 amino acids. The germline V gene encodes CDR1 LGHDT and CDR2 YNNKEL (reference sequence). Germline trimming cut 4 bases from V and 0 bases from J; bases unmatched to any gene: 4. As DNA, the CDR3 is TGTGCCAGCAGCCCCGGGACTAGCGCAAGCACAGATACGCAGTATTTT. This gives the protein CASSPGTSASTDTQYF.

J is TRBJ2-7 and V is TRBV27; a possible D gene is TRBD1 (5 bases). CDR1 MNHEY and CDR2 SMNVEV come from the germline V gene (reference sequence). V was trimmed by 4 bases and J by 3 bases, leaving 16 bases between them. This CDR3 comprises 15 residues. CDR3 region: CASSSLRGSLYEQYF. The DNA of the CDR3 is TGTGCCAGCAGTTCACTTAGGGGATCCCTCTACGAGCAGTACTTC.

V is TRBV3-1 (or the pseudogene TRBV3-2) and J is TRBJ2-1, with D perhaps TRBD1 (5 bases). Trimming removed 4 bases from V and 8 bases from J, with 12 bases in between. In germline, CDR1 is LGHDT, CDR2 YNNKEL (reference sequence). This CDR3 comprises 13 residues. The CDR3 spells CASSPQGRDEQFF. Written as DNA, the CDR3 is TGTGCCAGCAGCCCTCAGGGCAGGGATGAGCAGTTCTTC.

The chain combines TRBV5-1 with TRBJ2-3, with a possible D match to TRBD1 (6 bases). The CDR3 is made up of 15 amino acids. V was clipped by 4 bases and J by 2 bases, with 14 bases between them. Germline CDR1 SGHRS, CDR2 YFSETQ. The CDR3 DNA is TGCGCCAGCAGCGACCGGGACACCTCCACAGATACGCAGTATTTT. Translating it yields CASSDRDTSTDTQYF.

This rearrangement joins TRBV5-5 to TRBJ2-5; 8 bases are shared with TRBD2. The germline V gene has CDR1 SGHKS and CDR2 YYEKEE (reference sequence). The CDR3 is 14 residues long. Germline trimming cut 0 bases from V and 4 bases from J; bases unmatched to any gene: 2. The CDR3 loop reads CASSLGTSLETQYF. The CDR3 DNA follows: TGTGCCAGCAGCTTGGGGACTAGCTTAGAGACCCAGTACTTC.

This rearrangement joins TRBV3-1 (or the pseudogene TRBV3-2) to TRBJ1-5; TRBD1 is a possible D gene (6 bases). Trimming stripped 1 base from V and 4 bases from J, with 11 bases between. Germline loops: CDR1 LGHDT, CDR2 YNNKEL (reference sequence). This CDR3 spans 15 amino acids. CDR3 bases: TGTGCCAGCAGCCAAGCCACGGACAGAAATCAGCCCCAGCATTTT. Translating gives CASSQATDRNQPQHF.

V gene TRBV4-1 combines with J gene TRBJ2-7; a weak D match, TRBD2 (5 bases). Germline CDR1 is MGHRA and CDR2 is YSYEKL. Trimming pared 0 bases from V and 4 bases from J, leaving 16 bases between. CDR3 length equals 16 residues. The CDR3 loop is CASSQEWVGGSYEQYF. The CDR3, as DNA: TGCGCCAGCAGCCAAGAATGGGTCGGCGGGTCTTACGAGCAGTACTTC.